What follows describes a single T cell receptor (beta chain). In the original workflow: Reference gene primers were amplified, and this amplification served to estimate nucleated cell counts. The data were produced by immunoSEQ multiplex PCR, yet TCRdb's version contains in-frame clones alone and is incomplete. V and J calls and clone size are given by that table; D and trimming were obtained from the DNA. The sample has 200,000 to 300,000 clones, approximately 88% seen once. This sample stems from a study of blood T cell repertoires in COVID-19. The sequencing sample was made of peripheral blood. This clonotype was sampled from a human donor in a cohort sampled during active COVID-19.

CDR3 residues: CATFSHNRGQGETQYF. CDR3 DNA sequence: TGTGCCACCTTCTCCCATAACAGGGGCCAGGGAGAGACCCAGTACTTC. This chain connects TRBV21-1 to TRBJ2-5; the D segment call TRBD1 is taken from the table without a DNA check. TRBV21-1 is labeled a pseudogene. This CDR3 region has 16 residues.